Listed here are 2 T cell receptor beta chains from one sample, sequenced in a study of graft-versus-host responses after intestinal transplantation. Sequenced by immunoSEQ multiplex PCR; TCRdb stores in-frame clones only, minus some. Here the sample spans about 97,000 clones, 75% to 95% being singletons. The sample here was PBMCs, taken roughly 68 weeks after intestinal transplant. Receptor source: a human patient who received an intestinal transplant, so some T cells may come from the graft donor.

The chain links TRBV9 to TRBJ2-5, with TRBD2 as a possible D gene (6 bases). CDR3 length equals 16 residues. From germline, CDR1 is SGDLS and CDR2 YYNGEE. The germline V and J ends were trimmed by 0 bases and 4 bases, with 16 bases remaining between them. CDR3 loop: CASSVGRWGGAETQYF. The CDR3 DNA is TGTGCCAGCAGCGTAGGACGGTGGGGCGGGGCAGAGACCCAGTACTTC.

This sequence joins TRBV29-1 and TRBJ2-7; no clear D. The germline V and J ends were trimmed by 7 bases and 3 bases, with 10 bases remaining between them. CDR1 and CDR2 (germline): SQVTM, ANQGSEA. This CDR3 comprises 11 residues. CDR3 amino acids: CSGRRDYEQYF. The CDR3 DNA reads TGCAGCGGGCGGAGAGACTACGAGCAGTACTTC.